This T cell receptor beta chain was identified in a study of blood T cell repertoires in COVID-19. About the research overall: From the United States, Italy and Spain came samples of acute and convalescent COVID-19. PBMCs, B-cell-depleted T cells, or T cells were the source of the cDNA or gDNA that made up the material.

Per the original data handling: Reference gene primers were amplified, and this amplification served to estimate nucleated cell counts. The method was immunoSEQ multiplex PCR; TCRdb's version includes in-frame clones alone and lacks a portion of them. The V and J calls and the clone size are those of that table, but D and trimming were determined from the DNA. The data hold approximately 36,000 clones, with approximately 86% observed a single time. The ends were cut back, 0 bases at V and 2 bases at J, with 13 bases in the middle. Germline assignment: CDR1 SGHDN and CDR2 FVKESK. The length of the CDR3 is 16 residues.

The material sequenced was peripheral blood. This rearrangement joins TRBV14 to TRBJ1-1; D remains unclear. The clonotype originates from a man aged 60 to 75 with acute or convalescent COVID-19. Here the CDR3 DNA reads TGTGCCAGCAGCCAAGATTATGGAGAACTAAACACTGAAGCTTTCTTT. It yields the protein CASSQDYGELNTEAFF. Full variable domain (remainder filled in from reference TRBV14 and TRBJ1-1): EAGVTQFPSHSVIEKGQTVTLRCDPISGHDNLYWYRRVMGKEIKFLLHFVKESKQDESGMPNNRFLAERTGGTYSTLKVQPAELEDSGVYFCASSQDYGELNTEAFFGQGTRLTVV.